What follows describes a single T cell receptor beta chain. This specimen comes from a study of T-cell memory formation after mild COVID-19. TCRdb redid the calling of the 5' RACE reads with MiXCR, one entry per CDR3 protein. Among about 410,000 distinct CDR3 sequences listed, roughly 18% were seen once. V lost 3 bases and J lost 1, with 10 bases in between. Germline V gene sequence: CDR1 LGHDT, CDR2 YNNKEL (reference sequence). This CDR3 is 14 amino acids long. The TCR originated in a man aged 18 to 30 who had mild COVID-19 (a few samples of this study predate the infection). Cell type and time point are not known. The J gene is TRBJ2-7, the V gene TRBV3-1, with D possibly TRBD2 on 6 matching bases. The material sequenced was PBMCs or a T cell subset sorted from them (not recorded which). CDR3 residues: CASSQGTRSYEQYV. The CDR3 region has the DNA TGTGCCAGCAGCCAGGGGACTCGATCCTACGAGCAGTACGTC.